Given below is one T cell receptor beta chain in context. These data originate in a study of blood T cell repertoires in COVID-19. In the study overall: Sample material is recorded as cDNA or gDNA derived from T cells, B-cell-depleted T cells, or PBMCs.

Method: immunoSEQ multiplex PCR; TCRdb's copy keeps in-frame clones and lacks some. The table shows 300,000 to 350,000 clones, with roughly 87% occurring only once. The CDR3 extends over 16 amino acids. Germline-derived CDR1 and CDR2 are MNHEY and SMNVEV (reference sequence). The junction had 8 bases not matched to a gene; V was cut back by 2 bases and J by 4 bases. The sample consisted of peripheral blood. The sequence was collected from a man aged 30-40 years with COVID-19, enrolled during active disease. The chain has TRBV27 and TRBJ2-1; 7 bases map to TRBD1. The CDR3 DNA follows: TGTGCCAGCAGTTTACCCGGGACAGACCTATACAATGAGCAGTTCTTC. This codes for CASSLPGTDLYNEQFF.